This record concerns one T cell receptor (beta chain) sequence. This record comes from a study of shared clonotypes between healthy human individuals. Only in-frame clones appear in the TCRdb table, and some are missing; sequencing was by immunoSEQ multiplex PCR. The sample shows about 580,000 clones, roughly 98% of them seen only once. Terminally differentiated effector memory CD45RA+ cells were excluded by CCR7 positive selection of CD45RO-negative cells. This CDR3 is built from 9 residues. Per the germline V gene, CDR1 is SNHLY and CDR2 is FYNNEI. Between the trimmed V and J ends, which lost 8 bases and 7 bases, there was a span of 5 bases.

This TCR was recovered from a man under 40 in good health. The sequenced sample consisted of naive CD8+ T cells sorted from blood. The chain couples TRBV2 to TRBJ1-1; D not resolved. The CDR3 spells CASGIEAFF. CDR3 bases: TGTGCCAGCGGCATTGAAGCTTTCTTT.